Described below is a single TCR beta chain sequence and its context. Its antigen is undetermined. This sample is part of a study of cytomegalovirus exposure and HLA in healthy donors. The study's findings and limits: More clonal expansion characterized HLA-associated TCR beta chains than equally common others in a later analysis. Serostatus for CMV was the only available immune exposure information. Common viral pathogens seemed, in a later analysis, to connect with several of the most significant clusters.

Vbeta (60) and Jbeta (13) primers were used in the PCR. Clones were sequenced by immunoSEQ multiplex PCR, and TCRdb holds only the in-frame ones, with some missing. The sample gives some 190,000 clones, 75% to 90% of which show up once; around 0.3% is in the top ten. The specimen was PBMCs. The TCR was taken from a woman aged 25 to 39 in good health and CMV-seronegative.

Written as DNA, the CDR3 is TGCGCCAGCAGCTTGGGGCAGGGGGCGGAAGCTTTCTTT. Amino acid sequence: CASSLGQGAEAFF. The chain combines TRBV5-1 with TRBJ1-1; 8 bases are shared with TRBD1. Germline values: CDR1 SGHRS, CDR2 YFSETQ. The CDR3 loop spans 13 amino acids. With V trimmed by 0 bases and J by 8 bases, 3 bases remained unmatched.